This is a list of T cell receptor beta chains from one sample in a study of T cells in Graves' hyperthyroidism and ophthalmopathy. Each CDR3 protein is one row after TCRdb ran MiXCR on the multiplex PCR reads. Of fewer than 850,000 distinct CDR3 sequences in the sample, around a sixth were seen once. Material: blood. The receptor set was obtained from a man aged 50-60 years with Graves' hyperthyroidism. Both conserved end residues are part of each CDR3. The D gene is left open where the match is weak. Clone size, where shown, is once, few, many, or a class for clones that have expanded.

D	J	size	V	CDR3	DNA
TRBD2	TRBJ2-5	many	TRBV20-1	CSAIQPGREETQYF	TGCAGTGCTATCCAGCCTGGGAGGGAAGAGACCCAGTACTTC
NA	TRBJ2-6	many	TRBV7-9	CASTQVQSGANVLTF	TGTGCCAGCACCCAAGTTCAATCTGGGGCCAACGTCCTGACTTTC
NA	TRBJ2-2	NA	TRBV19	CASSMGTITGELFF	TGTGCCAGTAGTATGGGGACGATTACCGGGGAGCTGTTTTTT
TRBD2	TRBJ2-3	NA	TRBV20-1	CSAAKREGITDTQYF	TGCAGTGCTGCGAAGCGGGAGGGCATCACAGATACGCAGTATTTT
TRBD2	TRBJ2-3	few	TRBV28	CASSSGGVAGADTQYF	TGTGCCAGCAGTTCAGGGGGGGTAGCGGGAGCGGATACGCAGTATTTT
TRBD1	TRBJ1-5	NA	TRBV30	CAWTPGQGFGGNQPQHF	TGTGCCTGGACCCCCGGACAGGGGTTTGGTGGCAATCAGCCCCAGCATTTT
NA	TRBJ2-7	few	TRBV6-1	CASSDVRGSGREQYF	TGTGCCAGCAGTGATGTTAGGGGGAGCGGTCGCGAGCAGTACTTC
NA	TRBJ2-3	NA	TRBV9	CASSAALITDTQYF	TGTGCCAGCAGCGCGGCTCTAATCACAGATACGCAGTATTTT
NA	TRBJ2-1	few	TRBV3-1	CASSQDLPAASYNEQFF	TGTGCCAGCAGCCAAGATTTGCCGGCCGCCTCCTACAATGAGCAGTTCTTC
NA	TRBJ2-5	many	TRBV7-2	CASSLGSGSQETQYF	TGTGCCAGCAGCTTAGGGTCGGGGTCCCAAGAGACCCAGTACTTC
TRBD2	TRBJ2-3	few	TRBV20-1	CSARAGGWREGLWTDTQYF	TGCAGTGCTAGGGCCGGGGGTTGGCGGGAGGGCCTTTGGACAGATACGCAGTATTTT
NA	TRBJ2-7	many	TRBV20-1	CSARDTQYEQYF	TGCAGTGCTAGAGATACCCAATACGAGCAGTACTTC
TRBD2	TRBJ2-1	few	TRBV15	CATSRDLAGGYEQFF	TGTGCCACCAGCAGAGATTTAGCGGGGGGTTATGAGCAGTTCTTC
TRBD1	TRBJ2-4	NA	TRBV6-6	CASSYLGQGTGIQYF	TGTGCCAGCAGTTACCTCGGACAGGGGACAGGGATTCAGTACTTC
TRBD2	TRBJ2-1	many	TRBV2	CASSDGLAGPNEQFF	TGTGCCAGCAGTGACGGACTAGCGGGACCAAATGAGCAGTTCTTC
TRBD1	TRBJ2-7	few	TRBV28	CASSGQATYEQYF	TGTGCCAGCAGTGGACAGGCTACCTACGAGCAGTACTTC
NA	TRBJ1-2	NA	TRBV27	CASSLSVGSLGRGGYTF	TGTGCCAGCAGTTTAAGCGTCGGCAGCTTGGGAAGGGGTGGCTACACCTTC
NA	TRBJ2-1	many	TRBV12-3/TRBV12-4	CASSPGVNEQFF	TGTGCCAGCTCTCCCGGGGTCAATGAGCAGTTCTTC
NA	TRBJ1-2	many	TRBV20-1	CSARARGPPGYGYTF	TGCAGTGCTAGGGCAAGGGGACCTCCGGGATATGGCTACACCTTC
NA	TRBJ1-1	NA	TRBV7-2	CASSSFKPFYRVESEAFF	TGTGCCAGCAGCTCATTTAAACCTTTTTACAGGGTCGAGAGTGAAGCTTTCTTT